Sequencing of this TCR beta chain was carried out in a study of Ad26.COV2.S vaccination and SARS-CoV-2 variants. Measured with immunoSEQ multiplex PCR; TCRdb has only the in-frame clones, and not every one. The repertoire holds about 400,000 clones, about nine tenths seen once, with 1.5% to 2% in the top ten. Germline loops: CDR1 KGHSH, CDR2 LQKENI. Deletions cut 2 bases from V and 5 bases from J, with 12 bases between. This CDR3 has 15 residues. Indicated treatment: 19 received Ad26.COV2.S at low or high dose, single or two shots; 5 received placebo; per-sample allocation not given. Repertoires come from day 63 after the first vaccine or placebo injection.

The chain employs TRBV18 and TRBJ2-2; D gene unclear. The source of this sequence is a person between 18 and 65 years old who received the Ad26.COV2.S COVID-19 vaccine or a placebo. The sample in question was peripheral blood, obtained in a trial of Ad26.COV2.S vaccine versus placebo. Here the CDR3 reads CASSPFDSLTGELFF. CDR3 sequence (DNA): TGTGCCAGCTCACCATTTGACTCCCTGACCGGGGAGCTGTTTTTT.